One and the same sample provided the 29 T cell receptor beta chains below, sequenced in a study of response to subunit inactivated influenza vaccine. TCRdb recomputed calls from the RT-PCR reads with MiXCR, one row per CDR3 protein. The top ten clones hold 10% of a sample with over 800,000 distinct CDR3 sequences, less than 25% of them seen once. Sequenced here: PBMCs from blood, sampled around 5 days after vaccination. These receptors all stem from a man aged 45-60 years who received an inactivated influenza vaccine.

CDR3 bases: TGCAGTGCTAGCAGAACCGACAGGGAGCAGTACTTC. It yields the protein CSASRTDREQYF. V gene TRBV20-1 combines with J gene TRBJ2-7; D possibly corresponds to TRBD1 (6 bases). Germline-derived CDR1 and CDR2 are DFQATT and SNEGSKA (reference sequence). The CDR3 has 12 amino acids. V was clipped by 3 bases and J by 7 bases, with 13 bases between them.

V is TRBV4-1 and J is TRBJ2-2; 15 nucleotides agree with TRBD2. This CDR3 has 17 residues. With V trimmed by 1 base and J by 5 bases, 2 bases remained unmatched. The germline CDR1 and CDR2 sequences are MGHRA and YSYEKL. CDR3 bases: TGCGCCAGCAGCCAAGGGACTAGCGGGGGGGGAACCGGGGAGCTGTTTTTT. Its protein product is CASSQGTSGGGTGELFF.

This clonotype turned up a few times. V usage is TRBV3-1 and J usage is TRBJ2-7, with TRBD1 matching over 9 bases. Germline CDR1 reads LGHDT; CDR2 reads YNNKEL (reference sequence). The CDR3 totals 16 residues. V was pared by 3 bases and J by 4 bases, with 10 bases of the junction left unmatched. The CDR3 DNA follows: TGTGCCAGCAGCCATCTTCGCGGGACAGGGCATTACGAGCAGTACTTC. Its protein product is CASSHLRGTGHYEQYF.

This clonotype has more than one count but fewer than ten. The J gene is TRBJ2-7, the V gene TRBV10-3, with 12 positions matching TRBD1. CDR1 is ENHRY and CDR2 is SYGVKD in the germline V gene. This CDR3 is built from 16 residues. V gave up 5 bases and J gave up 5 bases; unmatched junction bases: 10. The CDR3 protein is CAISLSPGQGAHEQYF. The DNA of the CDR3 is TGTGCCATCAGTTTATCTCCGGGACAGGGGGCTCACGAGCAGTACTTC.

This clonotype showed up just a few times. V and J are TRBV5-1 and TRBJ2-5; no clear D gene. Germline-derived CDR1 and CDR2 are SGHRS and YFSETQ. The CDR3 covers 15 residues. The V end lost 4 bases, the J end lost 1 base, and 14 bases lay between the germline ends. The chain's CDR3 is CASSVTSLSQETQYF. The CDR3 coding sequence is TGCGCCAGCAGCGTTACTTCGCTGAGCCAAGAGACCCAGTACTTC.

The chain couples TRBV20-1 to TRBJ2-1; the match to TRBD2 covers 7 bases. Germline lookup yields CDR1 DFQATT and CDR2 SNEGSKA (reference sequence). The length of the CDR3 is 16 residues. V gave up 2 bases and J gave up 1 base; unmatched junction bases: 8. The chain's CDR3 is CSARLTSPRSYNEQFF. The DNA of the CDR3 is TGCAGTGCTAGACTGACTAGCCCGAGATCCTACAATGAGCAGTTCTTC.

This chain joins TRBV2 and TRBJ1-2; TRBD1 matches 7 bases. Trimming at V came to 8 bases and at J to 6 bases, leaving 6 bases not matched to a gene. The CDR3 is made up of 12 amino acids. Germline CDR1 is SNHLY and CDR2 is FYNNEI. DNA for the CDR3: TGTGCCAGCGTGGGACAGCTCCATGGCTACACCTTC. Translated: CASVGQLHGYTF.

The gene calls are TRBV10-3 and TRBJ2-2; D is possibly TRBD2 (5 bases). V was pared by 11 bases and J by 0 bases, with 13 bases between. Germline loops: CDR1 ENHRY, CDR2 SYGVKD. This CDR3 has 14 residues. The CDR3 nucleotides read TGTGCCGGTTCTACGGGGTCGAACACCGGGGAGCTGTTTTTT. Its translation: CAGSTGSNTGELFF.

In its sample, this clonotype was seen many times. This chain uses TRBV12-3 or TRBV12-4 with TRBJ2-2, with 8 bases that match TRBD1. The CDR3 is 16 residues long. Unmatched junction bases numbered 7, after V lost 5 bases and J lost 2 bases. DNA for the CDR3: TGTGCCAGCAGTCTCAGACAGGGGACTAACACCGGGGAGCTGTTTTTT. It is translated as CASSLRQGTNTGELFF.

The chain couples TRBV4-3 to TRBJ1-1; no definite D call. The CDR3 is 12 residues long. Trimming cost V 6 bases and J 1 base, with 6 bases left between them. Germline lookup yields CDR1 LGHNA and CDR2 YSLEER. CDR3 residues: CASSAKNTEAFF. CDR3 nucleotides: TGCGCCAGCAGTGCGAAGAACACTGAAGCTTTCTTT.

This clonotype was counted a few times. The chain has TRBV27 and TRBJ2-7; D possibly corresponds to TRBD1 (5 bases). Trimming removed 5 bases from V and 6 bases from J, with 17 bases in between. CDR1 and CDR2 (germline): MNHEY, SMNVEV (reference sequence). CDR3 length: 14 amino acids. The CDR3 sequence is CASSQDVGRVEQYF. In DNA form, the CDR3 reads TGTGCCAGCAGTCAGGACGTGGGCAGGGTCGAGCAGTACTTC.

The rearrangement joins TRBV5-1 to TRBJ2-7; TRBD1 might be the D (7 bases). The CDR3 is 16 residues long. Germline lookup yields CDR1 SGHRS and CDR2 YFSETQ. V lost 4 bases, J lost 0 bases, and 17 bases lay in between. CDR3 sequence: CASSRDSTGSSYEQYF. The CDR3, as DNA: TGCGCCAGCAGCCGGGACTCGACAGGGAGCTCCTACGAGCAGTACTTC.

The CDR3 DNA follows: TGTGCCAGCAGCTTACGACTCTCCGGGGCAGAGACCCAGTACTTC. This codes for CASSLRLSGAETQYF. V usage is TRBV7-9 and J usage is TRBJ2-5; the D call may be TRBD1 or TRBD2 (5 bases each). Trimming took 2 bases from V and 4 from J, leaving 14 bases between them. The CDR3 is 15 residues long. Looked up from germline, CDR1 is SEHNR and CDR2 is FQNEAQ (reference sequence). The variable domain in full, completed from reference TRBV7-9 and TRBJ2-5, reads DTGVSQNPRHKITKRGQNVTFRCDPISEHNRLYWYRQTLGQGPEFLTYFQNEAQLEKSRLLSDRFSAERPKGSFSTLEIQRTEQGDSAMYLCASSLRLSGAETQYFGPGTRLLVL.

This clonotype has more than one count but fewer than ten. This chain uses TRBV20-1 with TRBJ2-7; tentatively, D is TRBD1 (5 bases). V was pared by 0 bases and J by 12 bases, with 15 bases between. The CDR3 runs 12 residues. CDR1 and CDR2 from the germline V gene are DFQATT and SNEGSKA (reference sequence). Written as DNA, the CDR3 is TGCAGTGCTAGAGAACCAGGGAATAGGGGGTACTTC. It encodes CSAREPGNRGYF.

The table lists this clonotype with a few counts. The rearrangement links TRBV20-1 to TRBJ2-2, with 8 bases aligning to TRBD1. CDR3 length equals 19 residues. With 3 bases clipped from V and 6 bases from J, the junction kept 21 bases outside the gene matches. CDR1 is DFQATT and CDR2 is SNEGSKA in the germline V gene (reference sequence). The CDR3 sequence: CSASVWGQASSRGPGELFF. As DNA, the CDR3 is TGCAGTGCTAGTGTTTGGGGACAGGCGTCGAGTAGGGGTCCCGGGGAGCTGTTTTTT.

The table lists this clonotype with a few counts. The V gene is TRBV12-3 or TRBV12-4, the J gene TRBJ2-1; D might be TRBD1 (5 bases). The CDR3 length is 15 residues. V lost 6 bases to trimming and J lost 5 bases, with 17 bases between them. The CDR3 region has the DNA TGTGCCAGCAGCCCAGTGGGGCTAGGAAACAATGAGCAGTTCTTC. It codes for CASSPVGLGNNEQFF.

This clonotype was observed a handful of times. The V and J genes are TRBV20-1 and TRBJ1-5; possibly TRBD1 for D (6 bases). Trimming took 5 bases from V and 4 from J, leaving 21 bases between them. The germline CDR1 and CDR2 sequences are DFQATT and SNEGSKA (reference sequence). The CDR3 loop spans 16 amino acids. CDR3 in DNA: TGCAGTGCTTCTTCTCCGGCTGACAGGAGTAATCAGCCCCAGCATTTT. This gives the protein CSASSPADRSNQPQHF.

This clonotype was counted a few times. The chain couples TRBV7-2 to TRBJ1-4; a weak D match, TRBD1 (5 bases). Germline V gives CDR1 SGHTA, CDR2 FQGNSA. V was clipped by 5 bases and J by 4 bases, with 17 bases between them. CDR3 length equals 16 residues. In DNA, the CDR3 is TGTGCCAGCAGCCTGAGACAGAACCGCCTTAATGAAAAACTGTTTTTT. Protein sequence: CASSLRQNRLNEKLFF.

The J gene is TRBJ1-5, the V gene TRBV20-1; 7 bases fit TRBD1. After removal of 4 bases from V and 2 bases from J, the junction contained 8 bases not matched to a gene. Per germline, CDR1 DFQATT and CDR2 SNEGSKA (reference sequence). The CDR3 runs to 15 residues. CDR3 sequence (DNA): TGCAGTGCTACCCGACAGGGTAGGGGCAATCAGCCCCAGCATTTT. Its protein product is CSATRQGRGNQPQHF.

A few counts support this clonotype. V and J are TRBV20-1 and TRBJ1-1; TRBD1 agrees at 9 bases. V lost 6 bases and J lost 0; bases outside the gene matches: 8. The CDR3 length is 15 residues. CDR1 is DFQATT, CDR2 SNEGSKA, per germline (reference sequence). In DNA form, the CDR3 reads TGCAGTGCCCCCCCGGGACAGGGTATGAACACTGAAGCTTTCTTT. Its translation is CSAPPGQGMNTEAFF.

This clonotype was counted ten times or more. The V and J genes are TRBV6-5 and TRBJ1-5; TRBD1 matches at 8 bases. Germline values: CDR1 MNHEY, CDR2 SVGAGI. The V gene end was trimmed by 2 bases and the J gene end by 6 bases; junction bases not matched to a gene: 3. The CDR3 consists of 14 residues. In nucleotides, the CDR3 is TGTGCCAGCAGTTACCGACAGGGGTTTCAGCCCCAGCATTTT. It codes for CASSYRQGFQPQHF.

There are a few counts of this clonotype. The chain uses TRBV7-2 and TRBJ1-3, with D perhaps matching TRBD1 (5 bases). The CDR3 extends over 13 amino acids. Germline CDR1 is SGHTA and CDR2 is FQGNSA. V lost 0 bases to trimming and J lost 9 bases, with 9 bases between them. The CDR3 spells CASSLAQGGTIYF. The CDR3 nucleotides read TGTGCCAGCAGCTTAGCCCAGGGCGGCACCATATATTTT.

V and J are TRBV10-3 and TRBJ2-1, with 9 bases aligning to TRBD2. Per the germline V gene, CDR1 is ENHRY and CDR2 is SYGVKD. V lost 2 bases, J lost 13 bases, and 9 bases stayed unmatched. The CDR3 spans 14 residues. CDR3 protein: CAISEGLARLIQFF. The CDR3 DNA is TGTGCCATCAGTGAGGGACTAGCGAGGTTGATTCAGTTCTTC.

This rearrangement joins TRBV12-3 or TRBV12-4 to TRBJ2-3, with D possibly matching TRBD2 (5 bases). The CDR3 covers 12 residues. Trimming took off 4 bases at V and 9 bases at J, with 11 bases between the two ends. The CDR3 coding sequence is TGTGCCAGCAGTTCCACAGCGGAGACGCAGTATTTT. It codes for CASSSTAETQYF.

The table lists this clonotype with a few counts. The rearrangement joins TRBV5-6 to TRBJ2-1, with TRBD1 identical over 8 bases. This CDR3 has 15 residues. The germline V gene encodes CDR1 SGHDT and CDR2 YYEEEE. The ends lost 1 base at V and 6 bases at J; junction bases unmatched: 6. CDR3 sequence reads: CASSLLGQEFNEQFF. CDR3 nucleotides: TGTGCCAGCAGCTTGCTGGGACAGGAGTTCAATGAGCAGTTCTTC. The full variable domain, its missing parts supplied by reference TRBV5-6 and TRBJ2-1, is DAGVTQSPTHLIKTRGQQVTLRCSPKSGHDTVSWYQQALGQGPQFIFQYYEEEERQRGNFPDRFSGHQFPNYSSELNVNALLLGDSALYLCASSLLGQEFNEQFFGPGTRLTVL.

The rearrangement joins TRBV7-9 to TRBJ2-1; D may be TRBD1 or TRBD2 (6 bases each). There are 13 residues in the CDR3. Deletions cut 5 bases from V and 7 bases from J, with 12 bases between. Germline V gene sequence: CDR1 SEHNR, CDR2 FQNEAQ (reference sequence). CDR3: CASSPSGANEQFF. CDR3 bases: TGTGCCAGCAGCCCGTCGGGGGCGAATGAGCAGTTCTTC.

This clonotype was seen ten or more times. The rearrangement uses TRBV25-1 and TRBJ2-5; tentatively, D is TRBD1 (5 bases). Looked up from germline, CDR1 is MGHDK and CDR2 is SYGVNS. With 2 bases removed from V and 4 bases from J, the gap between germline ends came to 11 bases. The CDR3 has 14 residues. CDR3 coding DNA: TGTGCCAGCAGTGAAATAGGAAGGGGAGAGACCCAGTACTTC. This translates into CASSEIGRGETQYF.

This clonotype was counted many times. The genes are TRBV12-3 or TRBV12-4 and TRBJ2-7, with D maybe TRBD1 (5 bases). With 4 bases removed from V and 4 bases from J, the gap between germline ends came to 8 bases. This CDR3 comprises 12 residues. The CDR3, as DNA: TGTGCCAGCAGTTCCGCAGGGTACGAGCAGTACTTC. Amino acid sequence: CASSSAGYEQYF.

The sample holds a few counts of this clonotype. The chain recombines TRBV28 with TRBJ2-3; no definite D call. Trimming cost V 7 bases and J 1 base, with 15 bases left between them. Per germline, CDR1 MDHEN and CDR2 SYDVKM. This CDR3 has 15 residues. CDR3 amino acids: CASTHLGSRTDTQYF. DNA for the CDR3: TGTGCCAGCACTCACCTCGGCAGCCGCACAGATACGCAGTATTTT.